This TCR beta chain emerged from a study of PD-1 blockade in classical Hodgkin lymphoma. General study findings and limits: Underlying causes for the observed repertoire differences were not defined, possibly disease activity or prior therapy.

The time point here: newly diagnosed, previously untreated cHL patient sample. From thawed PBMCs, CD4+ T cells were purified using magnetic negative selection. This table comes from immunoSEQ multiplex PCR, and its TCRdb copy is limited to in-frame clones, with some not included. Of tens of thousands of clones in the sample, roughly 90% were seen once. This clone has only one observation. Its specificity is not known. The length of the CDR3 is 14 residues. Germline values: CDR1 SEHNR, CDR2 FQNEAQ (reference sequence). The specimen was CD4+ T cells from blood. The receptor's source is a human donor with classical Hodgkin lymphoma. J is TRBJ2-5 and V is TRBV7-9, with 8 nucleotides matching TRBD1. The J call may be faulty, since TRBJ2-7 better matches the DNA end. The CDR3 DNA is TGTGCCAGCAGCTTAGTGGACAGGGACTACGAGCAGTACTTC. This translates into CASSLVDRDYEQYF.